This T cell receptor beta chain was recovered during a study of shared clonotypes between healthy human individuals. Turning to the study itself: CD4 naive and CD4 memory each took three plates per donor, while CD8 naive took two and CD8 memory one.

Some clones are missing from TCRdb's copy, which holds only in-frame ones; the method was immunoSEQ multiplex PCR. This repertoire shows about 870,000 clones, almost 95% found once; its top ten account for around 24%. Naive CD8 cells, CD45RO-negative and positively selected for CCR7, excluded terminally differentiated effector memory CD45RA+ cells. Source material: naive CD8+ T cells sorted from blood. This TCR came from a man aged 25 to 40 in good health.

CDR3 coding DNA: TGCGCCAGCAGCCCAACAGGGGTAGGAGAGACCCAGTACTTC. Translated: CASSPTGVGETQYF. The V call is TRBV5-1, the J call TRBJ2-5; 7 bases match TRBD1. Unmatched junction bases numbered 7, after V lost 4 bases and J lost 4 bases. The CDR3 runs 14 residues. Germline values: CDR1 SGHRS, CDR2 YFSETQ. Full variable domain (rest looked up from reference TRBV5-1 and TRBJ2-5): KAGVTQTPRYLIKTRGQQVTLSCSPISGHRSVSWYQQTPGQGLQFLFEYFSETQRNKGNFPGRFSGRQFSNSRSEMNVSTLELGDSALYLCASSPTGVGETQYFGPGTRLLVL.